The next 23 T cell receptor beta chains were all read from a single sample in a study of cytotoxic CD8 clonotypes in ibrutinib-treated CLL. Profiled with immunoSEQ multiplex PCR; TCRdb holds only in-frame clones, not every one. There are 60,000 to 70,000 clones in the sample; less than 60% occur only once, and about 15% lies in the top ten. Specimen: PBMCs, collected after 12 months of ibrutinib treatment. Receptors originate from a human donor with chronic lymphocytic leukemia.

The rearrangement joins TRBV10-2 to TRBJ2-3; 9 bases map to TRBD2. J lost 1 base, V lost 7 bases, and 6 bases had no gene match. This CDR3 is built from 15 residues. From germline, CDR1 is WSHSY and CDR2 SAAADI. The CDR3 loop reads CASMARGGGTDTQYF. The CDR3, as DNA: TGCGCCAGCATGGCCCGCGGGGGGGGCACAGATACGCAGTATTTT.

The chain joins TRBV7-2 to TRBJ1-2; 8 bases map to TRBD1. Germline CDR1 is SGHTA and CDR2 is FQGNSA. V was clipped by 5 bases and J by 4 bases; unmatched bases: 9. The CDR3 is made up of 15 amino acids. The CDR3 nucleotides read TGTGCCAGCAGCCCGCGGGACAGGTTGCTCTATGGCTACACCTTC. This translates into CASSPRDRLLYGYTF.

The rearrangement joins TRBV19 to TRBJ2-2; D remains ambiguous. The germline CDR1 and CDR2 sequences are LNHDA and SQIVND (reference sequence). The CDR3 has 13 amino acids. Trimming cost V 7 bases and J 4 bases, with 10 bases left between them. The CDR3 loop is CASKAVLTGELFF. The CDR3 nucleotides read TGTGCCAGTAAGGCTGTCCTCACCGGGGAGCTGTTTTTT. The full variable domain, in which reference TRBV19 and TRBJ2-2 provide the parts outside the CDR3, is DGGITQSPKYLFRKEGQNVTLSCEQNLNHDAMYWYRQDPGQGLRLIYYSQIVNDFQKGDIAEGYSVSREKKESFPLTVTSAQKNPTAFYLCASKAVLTGELFFGEGSRLTVL.

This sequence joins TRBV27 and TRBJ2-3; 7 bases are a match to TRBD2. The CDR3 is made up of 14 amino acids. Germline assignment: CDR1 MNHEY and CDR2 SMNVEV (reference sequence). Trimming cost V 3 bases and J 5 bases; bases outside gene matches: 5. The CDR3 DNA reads TGTGCCAGCAGTTTGGGCTCGGGGGGAGATACGCAGTATTTT. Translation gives CASSLGSGGDTQYF.

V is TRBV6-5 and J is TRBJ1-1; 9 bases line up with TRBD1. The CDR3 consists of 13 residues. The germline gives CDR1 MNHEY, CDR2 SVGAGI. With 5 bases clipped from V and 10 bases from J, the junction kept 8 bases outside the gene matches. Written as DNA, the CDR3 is TGTGCCAGCAGTGGGGGACAGGGCGTTGTAGCTTTCTTT. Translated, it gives CASSGGQGVVAFF.

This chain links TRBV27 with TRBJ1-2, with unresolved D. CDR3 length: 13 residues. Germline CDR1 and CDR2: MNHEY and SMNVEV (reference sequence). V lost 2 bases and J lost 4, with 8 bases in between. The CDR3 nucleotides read TGTGCCAGCAGTTTAGCGCGGGGCTATGGCTACACCTTC. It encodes CASSLARGYGYTF.

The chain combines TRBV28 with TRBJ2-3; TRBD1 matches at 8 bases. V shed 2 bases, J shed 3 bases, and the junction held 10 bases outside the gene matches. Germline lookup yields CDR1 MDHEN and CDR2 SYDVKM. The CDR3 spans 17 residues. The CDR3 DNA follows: TGTGCCAGCAGTTTACCGATGGCAGGGGGCGAGACAGATACGCAGTATTTT. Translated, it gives CASSLPMAGGETDTQYF.

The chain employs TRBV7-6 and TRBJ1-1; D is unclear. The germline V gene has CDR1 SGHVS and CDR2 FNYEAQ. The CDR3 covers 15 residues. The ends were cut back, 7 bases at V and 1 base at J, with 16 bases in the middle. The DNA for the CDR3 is TGTGCCAGCACCTGCTCGACTCTAAGGAACACTGAAGCTTTCTTT. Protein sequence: CASTCSTLRNTEAFF.

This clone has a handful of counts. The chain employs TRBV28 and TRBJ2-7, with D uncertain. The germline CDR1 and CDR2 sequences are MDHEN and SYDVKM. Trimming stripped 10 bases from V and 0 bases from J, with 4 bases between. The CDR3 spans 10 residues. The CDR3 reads CATSSYEQYF. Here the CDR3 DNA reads TGTGCCACCTCCTCCTACGAGCAGTACTTC.

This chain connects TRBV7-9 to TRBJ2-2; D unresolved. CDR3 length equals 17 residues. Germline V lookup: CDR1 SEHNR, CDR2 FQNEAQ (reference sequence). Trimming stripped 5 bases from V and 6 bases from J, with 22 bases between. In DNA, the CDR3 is TGTGCCAGCAGCGCCAGGCCCATCCTATCTTCGTCCGGGGAGCTGTTTTTT. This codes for CASSARPILSSSGELFF.

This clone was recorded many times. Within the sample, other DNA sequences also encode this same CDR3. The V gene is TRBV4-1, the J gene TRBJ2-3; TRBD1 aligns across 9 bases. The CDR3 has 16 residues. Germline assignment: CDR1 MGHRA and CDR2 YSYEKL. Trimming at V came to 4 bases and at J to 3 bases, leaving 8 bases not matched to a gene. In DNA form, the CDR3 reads TGCGCCAGCAGCCCCAGGGACAGGGCGTTTACAGATACGCAGTATTTT. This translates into CASSPRDRAFTDTQYF.

This CDR3 is CASSDAYEQYF. The CDR3 coding sequence is TGTGCCAGCAGCGACGCCTACGAGCAGTACTTC. The chain has TRBV7-6 and TRBJ2-7; D not certain. This CDR3 region has 11 residues. V lost 5 bases to trimming and J lost 2 bases, with 4 bases between them. Germline-derived CDR1 and CDR2 are SGHVS and FNYEAQ.

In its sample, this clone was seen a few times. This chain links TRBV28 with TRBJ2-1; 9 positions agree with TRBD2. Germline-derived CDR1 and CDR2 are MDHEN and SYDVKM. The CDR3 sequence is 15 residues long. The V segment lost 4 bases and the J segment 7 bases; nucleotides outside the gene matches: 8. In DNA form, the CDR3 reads TGTGCCAGCAGTTGGGCGGGGGGGTATAAAAATGAGCAGTTCTTC. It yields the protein CASSWAGGYKNEQFF.

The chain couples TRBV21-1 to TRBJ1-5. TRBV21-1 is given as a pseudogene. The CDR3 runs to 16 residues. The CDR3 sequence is CASSFALHWHHQPQHF. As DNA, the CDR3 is TGTGCCAGCAGTTTCGCGCTACATTGGCATCATCAGCCCCAGCATTTT.

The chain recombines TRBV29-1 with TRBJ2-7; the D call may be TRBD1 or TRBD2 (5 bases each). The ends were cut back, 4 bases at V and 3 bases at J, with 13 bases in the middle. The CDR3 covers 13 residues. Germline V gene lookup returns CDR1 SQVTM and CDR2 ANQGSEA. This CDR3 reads CSVGGGRGYEQYF. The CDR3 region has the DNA TGCAGCGTTGGTGGGGGAAGGGGCTACGAGCAGTACTTC.

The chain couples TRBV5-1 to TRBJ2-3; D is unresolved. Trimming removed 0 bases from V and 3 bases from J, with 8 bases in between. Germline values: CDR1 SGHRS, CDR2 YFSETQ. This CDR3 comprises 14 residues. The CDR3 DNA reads TGCGCCAGCAGCTTGGGGGGTTATACAGATACGCAGTATTTT. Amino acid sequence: CASSLGGYTDTQYF.

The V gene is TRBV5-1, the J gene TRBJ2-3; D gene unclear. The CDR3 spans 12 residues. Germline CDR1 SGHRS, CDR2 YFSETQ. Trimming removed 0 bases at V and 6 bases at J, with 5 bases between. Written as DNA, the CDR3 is TGCGCCAGCAGCTTGGAGGCGGATACGCAGTATTTT. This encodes CASSLEADTQYF.

The CDR3 DNA is TGTGCCAGCAGCAAGACTAGCGGGAGGGCAGATACGCAGTATTTT. Residues: CASSKTSGRADTQYF. This chain joins TRBV7-6 and TRBJ2-3; the match to TRBD2 covers 14 bases. The CDR3 covers 15 residues. Germline CDR1 SGHVS, CDR2 FNYEAQ. J lost 4 bases, V lost 5 bases, and 2 bases had no gene match.

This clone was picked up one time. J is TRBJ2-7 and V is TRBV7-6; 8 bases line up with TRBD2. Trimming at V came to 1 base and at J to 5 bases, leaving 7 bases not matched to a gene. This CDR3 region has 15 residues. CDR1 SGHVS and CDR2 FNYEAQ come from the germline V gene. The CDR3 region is CASSLDAGGYHEQYF. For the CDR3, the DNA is TGTGCCAGCAGCTTAGACGCGGGAGGCTACCACGAGCAGTACTTC.

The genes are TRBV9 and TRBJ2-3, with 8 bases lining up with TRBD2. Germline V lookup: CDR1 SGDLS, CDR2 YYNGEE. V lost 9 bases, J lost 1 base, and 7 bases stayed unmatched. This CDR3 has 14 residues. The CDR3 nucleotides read TGTGCCACCCGAGCGGGAGAGGGCACAGATACGCAGTATTTT. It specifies CATRAGEGTDTQYF.

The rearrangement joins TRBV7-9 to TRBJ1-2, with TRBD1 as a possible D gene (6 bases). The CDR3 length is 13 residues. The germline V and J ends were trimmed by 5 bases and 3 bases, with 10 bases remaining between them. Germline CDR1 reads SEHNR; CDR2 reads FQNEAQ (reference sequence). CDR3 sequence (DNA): TGTGCCAGCAGCCCACAGGGTGACTATGGCTACACCTTC. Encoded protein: CASSPQGDYGYTF.

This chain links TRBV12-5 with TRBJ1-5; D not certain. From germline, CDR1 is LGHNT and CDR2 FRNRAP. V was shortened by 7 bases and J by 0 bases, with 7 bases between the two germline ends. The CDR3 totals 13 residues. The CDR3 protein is CASALNSNQPQHF. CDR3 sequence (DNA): TGTGCTAGTGCTCTTAATAGCAATCAGCCCCAGCATTTT.

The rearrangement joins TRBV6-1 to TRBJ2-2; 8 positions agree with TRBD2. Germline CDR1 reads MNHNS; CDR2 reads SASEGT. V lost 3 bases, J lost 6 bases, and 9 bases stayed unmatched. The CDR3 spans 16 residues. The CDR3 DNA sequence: TGTGCCAGCAGTGACCCCTCGTCAGCGGGGGCCGGGGAGCTGTTTTTT. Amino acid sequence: CASSDPSSAGAGELFF.